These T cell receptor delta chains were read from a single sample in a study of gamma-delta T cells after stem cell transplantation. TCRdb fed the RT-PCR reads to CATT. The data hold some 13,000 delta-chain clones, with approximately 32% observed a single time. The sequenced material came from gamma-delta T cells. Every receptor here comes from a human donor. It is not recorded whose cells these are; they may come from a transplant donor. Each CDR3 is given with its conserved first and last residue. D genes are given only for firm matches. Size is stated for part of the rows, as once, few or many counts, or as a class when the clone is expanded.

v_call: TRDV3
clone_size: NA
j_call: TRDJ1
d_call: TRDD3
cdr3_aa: CAYGGWGLQGPYTDKLIF
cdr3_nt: TGTGCCTACGGGGGATGGGGACTCCAGGGTCCTTACACCGATAAACTCATCTTT

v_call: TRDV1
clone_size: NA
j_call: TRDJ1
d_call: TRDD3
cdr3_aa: CALGEPPYWGNYTDNLIF
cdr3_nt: TGTGCTCTTGGGGAGCCCCCTTACTGGGGGAATTACACCGATAACCTCATCTTT

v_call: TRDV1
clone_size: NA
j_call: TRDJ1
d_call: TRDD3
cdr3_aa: CALGDRGIPGMYTDKLIF
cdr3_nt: TGTGCTCTTGGGGATAGGGGGATACCCGGGATGTACACCGATAAACTCATCTTT

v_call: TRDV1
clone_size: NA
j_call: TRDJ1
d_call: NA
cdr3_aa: CALGELSDPPWKSYTDKLIF
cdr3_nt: TGTGCTCTTGGGGAACTGTCCGATCCTCCCTGGAAATCGTACACCGATAAACTCATCTTT

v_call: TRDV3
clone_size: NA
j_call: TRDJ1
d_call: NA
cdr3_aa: CALSRGRGPPRETDKLIF
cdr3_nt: TGTGCCCTCTCGAGGGGGAGGGGGCCCCCGCGGGAAACCGATAAACTCATCTTT

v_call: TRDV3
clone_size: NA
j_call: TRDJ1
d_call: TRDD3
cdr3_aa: CAFYSYGELGERTDKLIF
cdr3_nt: TGTGCCTTTTATTCCTATGGCGAGCTGGGGGAAAGGACCGATAAACTCATCTTT

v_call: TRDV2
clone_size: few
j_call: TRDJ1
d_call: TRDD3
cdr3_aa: CACDTKSLPWGILTDKLIF
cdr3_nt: TGTGCCTGTGACACCAAGAGTCTCCCCTGGGGGATCCTCACCGATAAACTCATCTTT

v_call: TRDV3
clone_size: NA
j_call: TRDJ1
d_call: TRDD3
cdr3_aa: CAFQGLGDLTDKLIF
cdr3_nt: TGTGCCTTTCAGGGCTTGGGGGATCTAACCGATAAACTCATCTTT

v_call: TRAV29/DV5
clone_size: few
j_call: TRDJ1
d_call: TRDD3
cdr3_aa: CAASGRWGIQDPDKLIF
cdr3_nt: TGTGCAGCAAGCGGACGGTGGGGGATACAGGACCCCGATAAACTCATCTTT

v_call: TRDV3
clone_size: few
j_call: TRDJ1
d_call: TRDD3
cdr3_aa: CAFRVPSFINPLYWGTVNTDKLIF
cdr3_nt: TGTGCCTTTCGCGTTCCTTCCTTCATCAATCCTCTTTACTGGGGGACGGTTAACACCGATAAACTCATCTTT

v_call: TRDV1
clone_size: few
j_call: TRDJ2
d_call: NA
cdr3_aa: CALGELVLHPSTVLPLILTAQLFF
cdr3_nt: TGTGCTCTTGGGGAACTTGTGCTTCATCCAAGTACTGTCCTACCCCTGATCTTGACAGCACAACTCTTCTTT

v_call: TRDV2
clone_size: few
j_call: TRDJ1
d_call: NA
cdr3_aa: CAYGPPTDKLIF
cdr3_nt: TGTGCCTACGGTCCACCGACCGATAAACTCATCTTT

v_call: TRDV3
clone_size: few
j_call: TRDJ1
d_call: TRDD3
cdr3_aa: CAFSGPILLGDKYTDKLIF
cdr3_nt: TGTGCCTTTAGCGGGCCCATCCTACTGGGGGATAAGTACACCGATAAACTCATCTTT

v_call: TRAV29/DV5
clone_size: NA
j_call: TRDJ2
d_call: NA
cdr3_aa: CAASASITGTAQLFF
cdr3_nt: TGTGCAGCAAGCGCGTCGATTACCGGGACAGCACAACTCTTCTTT

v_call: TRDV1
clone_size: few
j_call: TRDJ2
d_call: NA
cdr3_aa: CALSYTRHAFAAQLFF
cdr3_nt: TGTGCTCTTTCCTATACTAGACACGCTTTCGCAGCACAACTCTTCTTT

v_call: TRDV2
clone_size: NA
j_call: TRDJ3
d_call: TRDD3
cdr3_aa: CACDRLGGSSFSWDTRQMFF
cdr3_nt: TGTGCCTGTGACAGGCTGGGGGGTTCCTCCTTCTCCTGGGACACCCGACAGATGTTTTTC

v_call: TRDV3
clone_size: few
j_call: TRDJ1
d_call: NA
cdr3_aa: CAQNAGRRPYTDKLIF
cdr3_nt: TGTGCCCAGAACGCCGGTCGAAGGCCCTACACCGATAAACTCATCTTT

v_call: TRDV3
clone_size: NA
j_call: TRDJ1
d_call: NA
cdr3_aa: CAFPRADKLIF
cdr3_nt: TGTGCCTTTCCGCGGGCGGATAAACTCATCTTT

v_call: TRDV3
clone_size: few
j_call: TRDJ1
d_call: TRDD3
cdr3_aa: CAFTGHFLQSPFTGGYPLWTDKLIF
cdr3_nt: TGTGCCTTTACAGGCCACTTCCTCCAGTCCCCCTTTACTGGGGGATACCCCCTGTGGACCGATAAACTCATCTTT

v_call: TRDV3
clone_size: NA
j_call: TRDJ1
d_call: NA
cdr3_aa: CAFMYSPDNLIF
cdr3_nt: TGTGCCTTTATGTACTCTCCCGATAACCTCATCTTT

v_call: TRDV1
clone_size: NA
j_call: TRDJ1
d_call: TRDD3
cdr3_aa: CALGVQTGAFLYTDKLIF
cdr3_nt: TGTGCTCTTGGGGTCCAAACTGGGGCTTTCCTGTACACCGATAAACTCATCTTT

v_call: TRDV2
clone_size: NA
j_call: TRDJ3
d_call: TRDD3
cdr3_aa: CACDTGGYFSWYTRQMFF
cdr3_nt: TGTGCCTGTGACACTGGGGGATACTTCTCCTGGTACACCCGACAGATGTTTTTC

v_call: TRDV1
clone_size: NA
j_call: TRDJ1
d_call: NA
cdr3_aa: CALGECRKRGCVRKKLIF
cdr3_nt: TGTGCTCTTGGGGAATGTCGTAAGAGGGGATGTGTTCGAAAGAAACTCATCTTT

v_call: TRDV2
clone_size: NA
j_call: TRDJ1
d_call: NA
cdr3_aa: CACDTQHKLIF
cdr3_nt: TGTGCCTGTGACACCCAGCATAAACTCATTTTT

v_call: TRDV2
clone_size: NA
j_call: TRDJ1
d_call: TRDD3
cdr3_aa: CACDTGPLLGALIYTDKLIF
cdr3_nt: TGTGCCTGTGACACCGGGCCACTACTGGGGGCCTTGATTTACACCGATAAACTCATCTTT

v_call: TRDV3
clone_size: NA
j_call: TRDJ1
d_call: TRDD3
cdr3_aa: CAFFPVLGESDKLIF
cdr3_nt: TGTGCCTTTTTCCCCGTACTGGGGGAGAGCGATAAACTCATCTTT

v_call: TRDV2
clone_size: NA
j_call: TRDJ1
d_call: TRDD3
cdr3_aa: CACDTCTGGYGFADKLIF
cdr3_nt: TGTGCCTGTGACACTTGTACTGGGGGATACGGGTTTGCCGATAAACTCATCTTT

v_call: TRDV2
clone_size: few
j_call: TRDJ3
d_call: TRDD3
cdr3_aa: CACDTFPGGFSSWDTRQMFF
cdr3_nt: TGTGCCTGTGACACCTTCCCTGGGGGATTCAGCTCCTGGGACACCCGACAGATGTTTTTC

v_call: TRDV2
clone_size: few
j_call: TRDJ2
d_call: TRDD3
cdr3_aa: CACDHGGLLGDTRTAQLFF
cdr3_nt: TGTGCCTGTGACCACGGAGGGTTACTGGGGGATACTAGGACAGCACAACTCTTCTTT

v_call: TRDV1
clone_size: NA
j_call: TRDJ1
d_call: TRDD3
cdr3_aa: CALGPDPPWGWYWGVTLTDKLIF
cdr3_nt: TGTGCTCTTGGTCCCGACCCCCCTTGGGGCTGGTACTGGGGGGTAACCCTCACCGATAAACTCATCTTT

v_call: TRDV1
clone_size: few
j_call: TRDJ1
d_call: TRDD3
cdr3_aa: CALGEPCLLAGGWYTDKLIF
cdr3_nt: TGTGCTCTTGGGGAACCGTGCCTTCTAGCTGGGGGATGGTACACCGATAAACTCATCTTT

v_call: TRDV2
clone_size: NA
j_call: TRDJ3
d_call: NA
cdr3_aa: CAFDTWDTRNMFF
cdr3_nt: TGTGCCTTTGACACCTGGGACACCCGAAACATGTTTTTC

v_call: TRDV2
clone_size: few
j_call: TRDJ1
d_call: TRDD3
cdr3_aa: CACDRLGDRGTDKLIF
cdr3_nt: TGTGCCTGTGACCGACTGGGGGATAGGGGGACCGATAAACTCATCTTT

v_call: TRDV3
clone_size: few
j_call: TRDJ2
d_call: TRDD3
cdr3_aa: CAFSGWGILTAQLFF
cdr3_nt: TGTGCCTTTAGCGGGTGGGGGATACTGACAGCACAACTCTTCTTT

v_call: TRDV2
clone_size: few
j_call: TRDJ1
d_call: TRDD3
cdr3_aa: CACDSVLGDTGGYTDKLIF
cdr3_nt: TGTGCCTGTGACTCCGTACTGGGGGATACGGGCGGGTACACCGATAAACTCATCTTT

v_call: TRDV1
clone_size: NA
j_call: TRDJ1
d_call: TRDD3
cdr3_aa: CALGERVALTFNYWGTHTDKLIF
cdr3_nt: TGTGCTCTTGGGGAACGGGTTGCCTTAACCTTCAATTACTGGGGGACCCACACCGATAAACTCATCTTT

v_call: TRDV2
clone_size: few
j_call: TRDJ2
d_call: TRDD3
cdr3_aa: CACDTLGDLTAQLFF
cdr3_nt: TGTGCCTGTGACACACTGGGGGATCTGACAGCACAACTCTTCTTT

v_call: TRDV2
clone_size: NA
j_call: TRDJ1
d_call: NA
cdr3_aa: CAYQVGNKLIF
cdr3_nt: TGTGCCTACCAGGTGGGAAATAAACTCATCTTT

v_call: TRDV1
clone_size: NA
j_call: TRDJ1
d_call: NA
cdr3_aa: CALGEENSPDKLIF
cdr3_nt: TGTGCTCTTGGGGAAGAAAACTCCCCCGATAAACTCATCTTT

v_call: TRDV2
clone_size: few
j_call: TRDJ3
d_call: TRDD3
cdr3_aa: CACATACTGGYSWDTRQMFF
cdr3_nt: TGTGCCTGTGCCACCGCCTGTACTGGGGGATACTCCTGGGACACCCGACAGATGTTTTTC

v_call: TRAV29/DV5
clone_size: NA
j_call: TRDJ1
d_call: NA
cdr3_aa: CAASEGEEFLPWGAYTDKLIF
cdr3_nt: TGTGCAGCAAGCGAAGGGGAAGAATTCCTACCCTGGGGGGCGTACACCGATAAACTCATCTTT

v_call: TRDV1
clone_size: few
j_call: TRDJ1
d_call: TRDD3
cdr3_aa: CALGEGHCLFNWGPLYTDKLIF
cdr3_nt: TGTGCTCTTGGGGAAGGTCATTGCCTATTTAACTGGGGGCCCCTCTACACCGATAAACTCATATTT

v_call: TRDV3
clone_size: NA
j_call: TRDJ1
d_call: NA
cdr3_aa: CACSTSCRGSTDKLIF
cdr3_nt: TGTGCCTGTAGTACTTCCTGCCGGGGGTCCACCGATAAACTCATCTTT

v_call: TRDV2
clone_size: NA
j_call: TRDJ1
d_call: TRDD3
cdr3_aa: CACDTDSFLSYWGIGGGTDKLIF
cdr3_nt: TGTGCCTGTGACACCGATAGCTTCCTTTCGTACTGGGGGATAGGAGGCGGCACCGATAAACTCATCTTT

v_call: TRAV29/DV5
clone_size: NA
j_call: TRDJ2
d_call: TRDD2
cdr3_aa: CAATSPSYVKLGDTTAQLFF
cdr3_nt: TGTGCAGCAACCAGCCCTTCCTACGTAAAGTTGGGGGACACGACAGCACAACTCTTCTTT

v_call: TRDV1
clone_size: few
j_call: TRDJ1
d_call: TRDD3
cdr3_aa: CALGEFMGDMENTDKLIF
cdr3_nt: TGTGCTCTTGGGGAATTTATGGGGGATATGGAGAACACCGATAAACTCATCTTT

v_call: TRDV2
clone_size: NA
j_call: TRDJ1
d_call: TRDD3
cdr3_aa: CACDTNENWGSPRGDKLIF
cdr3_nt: TGTGCCTGTGACACCAACGAGAACTGGGGGAGTCCTAGGGGCGATAAACTCATCTTT

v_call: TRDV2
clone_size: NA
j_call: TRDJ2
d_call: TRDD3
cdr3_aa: CACDTGGYPTLTAQLFF
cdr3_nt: TGTGCCTGTGACACCGGGGGATACCCTACTTTGACCGCACAACTCTTCTTT

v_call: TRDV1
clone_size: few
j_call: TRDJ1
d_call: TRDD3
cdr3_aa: CALGPHRQQGWGKVDKLIF
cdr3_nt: TGTGCTCTTGGGCCCCACCGACAGCAGGGATGGGGGAAGGTCGATAAACTCATCTTT